This T cell receptor (beta chain) comes out of a study of OX40 agonist ivuxolimab in advanced cancers. Background on the whole study: The costimulatory receptor OX40 (CD134) was targeted by ivuxolimab, a fully human IgG2 agonistic monoclonal antibody. In the dose-escalation cohort, 82.7% of patients were male, and the mean age was roughly 60 years, with a range of roughly 23 to 85. Partial responses were achieved by three dose-escalation patients, of whom one had hepatocellular carcinoma and two had cutaneous melanoma. Patients were allowed to have had prior anti-PD-1, anti-PD-L1 or anti-CTLA-4 therapy, and 40% of the dose-escalation patients had previously received checkpoint inhibitors. Intravenous ivuxolimab was administered to patients every 2 weeks at six dose levels: 0.01, 0.1, 0.3, 1.5, 3 and 10 mg/kg. The monotherapy dose-escalation portion (N of about 52 patients) of the phase I ivuxolimab trial is reported in the paper. Peripheral TCRbeta sequencing aimed to test whether ivuxolimab altered TCR sequence diversity and caused clonal T-cell expansion. Of the 50 to 55 patients in dose escalation, about 20 had hepatocellular carcinoma, roughly 15 had melanoma, 9 had renal cell carcinoma and 9 had head and neck cancer. Findings and caveats that apply to the study as a whole: The antigen specificity of the peripheral T cells that underwent clonal expansion was not determined. In the 0.1-3.0 mg/kg groups, partial responders had among the lowest normalized peripheral clonal expansion, particularly in CD8+ T cells. On average, CD8+ T cells showed more expanded clones than CD4+ T cells after ivuxolimab. At doses of 0.1 to 3.0 mg/kg, clonal expansion of both CD4+ and CD8+ blood T cells was observed from baseline to week 6. Low levels of normalized T-cell clonal expansion were also seen in some nonresponding patients.

The trial excluded patients who had a history of autoimmune disease or who were on systemic immunosuppression. Peripheral blood for TCR sequencing was collected from all dose cohorts at baseline, on cycle 4 day 1, and on cycle 7 day 1. The samples were taken from a phase I, first-in-human, multicenter, open-label dose-escalation trial of ivuxolimab. Adults with locally advanced or metastatic head and neck squamous cell, hepatocellular, melanoma or renal cell carcinoma were enrolled in the trial. Before TCR sequencing, CD4+ T cells and CD8+ T cells from peripheral blood were sorted into separate populations. Per the germline V gene, MNHNS is the CDR1 and SASEGT is the CDR2. V loses 6 bases, J loses 7 bases, and the germline ends lie 10 bases apart. The cysteine opens and the phenylalanine closes a CDR3 of 12 amino acids. Solely the CDR3 DNA is kept, with 36 bases framed from the first base. To sequence the TCRbeta CDR3 region, genomic DNA was isolated from the sorted cells. TCRbeta CDR3 regions were sequenced using the immunoSEQ Assay. TCRdb's version of the immuneACCESS table is confined to in-frame rearrangements and falls short of the full clone set. An unresolved V gene accounts for under half of the shortfall where checked; the remainder is of unknown origin. A total of more than 45,000 clones appear in this sample, nearly 90% of them only once. 12% of the sample is held by the ten biggest clonotypes.

Points on this clone: No cognate antigen has been identified for it. Base qualities are missing; no much larger clone stands one base away.

Sequenced here: CD4+ or CD8+ T cells sorted from blood, sampled in a trial of the OX40 agonist ivuxolimab. This TCR was recovered from an adult with an advanced solid tumor such as melanoma, head and neck, liver or kidney cancer. Recombination linked TRBV6-1 to TRBJ1-5; TRBD1 is a weak D gene call, 5 bases matching. In nucleotide form, the sequence is TGTGCCAGCAGCAACTGGGGGCAGCCCCAGCATTTT. It translates to CASSNWGQPQHF.